Below, one TCR beta chain is given with its context. Its specificity is unknown. CDR1 and CDR2 from the germline V gene are SGHDN and FVKESK. The CDR3 totals 15 residues. J lost 4 bases, V lost 4 bases, and 7 bases had no gene match. This sample stems from a study of OX40 agonist ivuxolimab in advanced cancers. Study-wide results and caveats: Doses of 0.1 to 3.0 mg/kg were accompanied by clonal expansion of CD4+ and CD8+ blood T cells by week 6. Expanded peripheral T-cell antigen specificity went undetermined.

Measured with immunoSEQ multiplex PCR; TCRdb has only the in-frame clones, and not every one. This table has tens of thousands of clones, about 90% appearing once. V usage is TRBV14 and J usage is TRBJ2-1, with 7 bases that match TRBD1. The TCR sequence derives from an adult with an advanced solid tumor such as melanoma, head and neck, liver or kidney cancer. This material consisted of CD4+ or CD8+ T cells sorted from blood, taken in a trial of the OX40 agonist ivuxolimab. CDR3 protein: CASSPTGAPYNEQFF. In DNA, the CDR3 is TGTGCCAGCAGCCCAACAGGGGCGCCTTACAATGAGCAGTTCTTC.